The present entry profiles one TCR beta chain with its context. Antigen specificity is unknown. Germline V gene lookup returns CDR1 SGHNT and CDR2 YYREEE (reference sequence). This CDR3 is 15 amino acids long. Deletions cut 3 bases from V and 0 bases from J, with 13 bases between. The data were produced by immunoSEQ multiplex PCR, yet TCRdb's version contains in-frame clones alone and is incomplete. The sample has hundreds of thousands of clones; less than 96% are singletons. This sample was taken from a study of shared clonotypes between healthy human individuals. Study-level points and caveats: Despite large depth, sorted-subset datasets appeared incompletely sequenced. Naive subsets, compared against memory subsets, generally had larger estimated richness values. Naive CD4 clonotype sharing across a few donors was roughly 5%. Measured sharing among donors was expected to vary with sequencing depth.

This receptor was obtained from a woman aged 25-40 years in good health. Sample: naive CD4+ T cells sorted from blood. Subset given: CD45RA+ positively selected. The rearrangement uses TRBV5-4 and TRBJ2-7, with D possibly being TRBD1 or TRBD2 (5 bases each). The CDR3 nucleotides are TGTGCCAGCAGCTCGGGACCATCGAGCTCCTACGAGCAGTACTTC. Amino acid sequence: CASSSGPSSSYEQYF.